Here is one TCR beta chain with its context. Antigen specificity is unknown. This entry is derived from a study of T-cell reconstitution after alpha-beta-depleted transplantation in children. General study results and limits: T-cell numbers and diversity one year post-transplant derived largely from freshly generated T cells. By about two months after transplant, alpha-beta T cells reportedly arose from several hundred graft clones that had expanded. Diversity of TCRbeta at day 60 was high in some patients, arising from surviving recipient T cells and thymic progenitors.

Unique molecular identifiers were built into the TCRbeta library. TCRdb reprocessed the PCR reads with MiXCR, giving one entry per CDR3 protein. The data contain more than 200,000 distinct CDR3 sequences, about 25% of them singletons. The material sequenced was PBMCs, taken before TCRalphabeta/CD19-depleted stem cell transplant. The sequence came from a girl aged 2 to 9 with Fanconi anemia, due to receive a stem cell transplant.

The CDR3 DNA reads TGTGCCAGCAGTTACGGGCTAGCGGGAAACTACGAGCAGTACTTC. Protein: CASSYGLAGNYEQYF. The J gene is TRBJ2-7, the V gene TRBV6-2 or TRBV6-3; 9 nucleotides line up with TRBD2. CDR3 size: 15 residues. CDR1 is MNHEY, CDR2 SVGEGT, per germline. V shed 2 bases, J shed 3 bases, and the junction held 5 bases outside the gene matches.